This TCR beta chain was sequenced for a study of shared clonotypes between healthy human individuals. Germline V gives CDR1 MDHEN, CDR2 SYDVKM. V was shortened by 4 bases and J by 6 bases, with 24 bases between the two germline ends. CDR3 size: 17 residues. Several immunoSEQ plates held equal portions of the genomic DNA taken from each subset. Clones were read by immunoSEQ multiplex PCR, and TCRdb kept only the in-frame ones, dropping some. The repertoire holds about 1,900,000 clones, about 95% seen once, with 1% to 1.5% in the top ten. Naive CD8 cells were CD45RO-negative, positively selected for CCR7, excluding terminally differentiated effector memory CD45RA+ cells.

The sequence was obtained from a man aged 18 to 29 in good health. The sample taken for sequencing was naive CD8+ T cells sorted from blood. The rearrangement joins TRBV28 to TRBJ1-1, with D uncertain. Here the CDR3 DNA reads TGTGCCAGCAGTTCGAAGGACCTTGGATGGAATTATGCTGAAGCTTTCTTT. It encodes CASSSKDLGWNYAEAFF.